A single sample gave rise to the 8 T cell receptor beta chains below, sequenced in a study of OX40 agonist ivuxolimab in advanced cancers. The table came from immunoSEQ multiplex PCR; TCRdb's copy has only in-frame clones and leaves some out. The profile covers roughly 58,000 clones, with over 90% appearing a single time and more than 15% taken by the ten largest. The source material was CD4+ or CD8+ T cells sorted from blood, sampled in a trial of the OX40 agonist ivuxolimab. Receptors originate from an adult with an advanced solid tumor such as melanoma, head and neck, liver or kidney cancer.

Details on this clone: Other DNA sequences in this sample translate to the same CDR3. The rearrangement uses TRBV7-9 and TRBJ2-7; D call uncertain. Trimming shortened V by 1 base and J by 0 bases, and 4 bases separated the two germline ends. Germline V gene lookup returns CDR1 SEHNR and CDR2 FQNEAQ (reference sequence). The CDR3 loop spans 13 amino acids. This chain's CDR3 is CASSLESSYEQYF. Here the CDR3 DNA reads TGTGCCAGCAGCTTAGAGAGCTCCTACGAGCAGTACTTC. Based on the CDR3 plus reference TRBV7-9 and TRBJ2-7, the full variable domain is DTGVSQNPRHKITKRGQNVTFRCDPISEHNRLYWYRQTLGQGPEFLTYFQNEAQLEKSRLLSDRFSAERPKGSFSTLEIQRTEQGDSAMYLCASSLESSYEQYFGPGTRLTVT.

The genes are TRBV2 and TRBJ2-1; tentative D call: TRBD2 (5 bases). Germline V gives CDR1 SNHLY, CDR2 FYNNEI. V was cut by 3 bases and J by 7 bases, with 10 bases left in between. This CDR3 is 13 amino acids long. This CDR3 is CASSDTGVNEQFF. The CDR3, as DNA: TGTGCCAGCAGTGATACCGGGGTTAATGAGCAGTTCTTC.

This clone is a singleton in its sample. The chain is built from TRBV28 and TRBJ2-4; 8 bases agree with TRBD2. There are 18 residues in the CDR3. Trimming took 2 bases from V and 0 from J; bases not matched to a gene: 9. Germline CDR1 is MDHEN and CDR2 is SYDVKM. The CDR3 protein is CASSLIYGLAEAKNIQYF. The CDR3, as DNA: TGTGCCAGCAGTTTAATTTACGGACTAGCTGAAGCCAAAAACATTCAGTACTTC.

A few counts support this clone. The J gene is TRBJ1-1, the V gene TRBV30, with TRBD1 as a possible D gene (5 bases). This CDR3 has 14 amino acids. CDR1 is GTSNPN and CDR2 is SVGIG in the germline V gene (reference sequence). V was shortened by 1 base and J by 6 bases, with 15 bases between the two germline ends. CDR3: CAWSAHRRGAEAFF. DNA of the CDR3: TGTGCCTGGAGTGCCCACAGGCGGGGGGCTGAAGCTTTCTTT.

This chain connects TRBV9 to TRBJ2-1; TRBD2 agrees at 9 bases. This CDR3 has 14 amino acids. Per the germline V gene, CDR1 is SGDLS and CDR2 is YYNGEE. J lost 0 bases, V lost 9 bases, and 4 bases had no gene match. CDR3 residues: CATSSGDSYNEQFF. CDR3 nucleotide sequence: TGTGCCACCTCTAGCGGGGACTCCTACAATGAGCAGTTCTTC.

This sequence joins TRBV7-9 and TRBJ2-3; D ambiguous. This CDR3 spans 12 amino acids. From germline, CDR1 is SEHNR and CDR2 FQNEAQ (reference sequence). The V end was cut by 2 bases, the J end by 4 bases, with 4 bases between. CDR3 in DNA: TGTGCCAGCAGCTTATACGCAGATACGCAGTATTTT. This gives the protein CASSLYADTQYF.

The chain joins TRBV5-6 to TRBJ1-2; the D is unclear. V lost 3 bases and J 6 bases, leaving 15 bases between the germline ends. The germline V gene encodes CDR1 SGHDT and CDR2 YYEEEE. The CDR3 runs 14 residues. The CDR3 here is CASSSEQPGHGYTF. The CDR3 DNA follows: TGTGCCAGCAGCTCCGAACAGCCGGGCCATGGCTACACCTTC.

The chain uses TRBV27 and TRBJ2-7; tentatively, D is TRBD1 (6 bases). Trimming stripped 5 bases from V and 1 base from J, with 15 bases between. Germline V gives CDR1 MNHEY, CDR2 SMNVEV (reference sequence). CDR3 length equals 15 residues. DNA for the CDR3: TGTGCCAGCAGTACGACAGGTCCCGCGTCCTACGAGCAGTACTTC. It codes for CASSTTGPASYEQYF.